This T cell receptor (beta chain) derives from a study of early T cells in non-severe SARS-CoV-2 infection. The V gene lost 1 base and the J gene lost 11 bases, with 17 bases spanning the gap. The CDR3 consists of 14 residues. Germline assignment: CDR1 MNHEY and CDR2 SVGAGI. TCRdb processed the 5' RACE reads anew with MiXCR; each CDR3 protein has one entry. The table shows under 95,000 distinct CDR3 sequences, with 14% to 15% occurring only once. The sequence derives from an adult who was a healthcare worker with PCR-confirmed SARS-CoV-2 infection or an uninfected control (not recorded which). The gene calls are TRBV6-5 and TRBJ1-1; TRBD1 is a possible D gene (5 bases). The sequenced material came from whole blood. CDR3 nucleotide sequence: TGTGCCAGCAGTTACTTTGGGGAAGGGGCGCGGGCTTTCTTT. This gives the protein CASSYFGEGARAFF.